This T cell receptor beta chain was sequenced during a study of blood T cell repertoires in COVID-19. Study information: The samples span acute and convalescent COVID-19 from the United States, Italy and Spain. Sources were T cells, B-cell-depleted T cells, or PBMCs; the material itself was cDNA or gDNA.

In the original analysis: Using reference gene primer amplification, nucleated cell counts were estimated. Assay used: immunoSEQ multiplex PCR; TCRdb lists only in-frame clones, some missing. V, J and clone size reflect that table, while D and trimming were determined from the DNA. Among 75,000 or so clones listed, approximately 90% were seen once. The length of the CDR3 is 15 residues. V was pared by 2 bases and J by 5 bases, with 7 bases of the junction left unmatched. Germline V lookup: CDR1 SNHLY, CDR2 FYNNEI. What was sequenced was peripheral blood. The chain joins TRBV2 to TRBJ2-7; TRBD1 matches 9 bases. This TCR derives from a woman of 80 years or more with active or convalescent COVID-19. The CDR3 loop is CASSELGTGSHEQYF. The CDR3 DNA sequence: TGTGCCAGCAGTGAACTCGGGACAGGGTCCCACGAGCAGTACTTC.